The 30 T cell receptor beta chains presented below share a single source sample, sequenced in a study of PD-1 blockade in classical Hodgkin lymphoma. Time point meaning: cycle 4 day 1 (C4D1), after six to seven weeks of nivolumab. Relapse was seen in all patients after autologous stem cell transplantation, and brentuximab vedotin exposure was variable. Thawed PBMCs underwent magnetic negative selection to yield purified CD4+ T cells. Some clones are missing from TCRdb's copy, which holds only in-frame ones; the method was immunoSEQ multiplex PCR. Here the sample spans about 28,000 clones, more than 60% being singletons. Sample: CD4+ T cells from blood, taken before the fourth cycle of nivolumab. These receptors came from a human donor with classical Hodgkin lymphoma.

CDR3 in DNA: TGTGCCAGCAGCTTATATGGGGGCGGAATGAACACTGAAGCTTTCTTT. Translating gives CASSLYGGGMNTEAFF. The V and J genes are TRBV7-3 and TRBJ1-1; a possible D gene is TRBD1 (6 bases). V dropped 2 bases and J dropped 0 bases, with 13 bases sitting between them. The germline gives CDR1 SGHTA, CDR2 FQGTGA. This CDR3 contains 16 residues.

This chain links TRBV11-2 with TRBJ2-2; perhaps TRBD2 as D (6 bases). This CDR3 region has 15 residues. The V gene lost 4 bases and the J gene lost 1 base, with 10 bases spanning the gap. Germline CDR1 SGHAT, CDR2 FQNNGV. DNA of the CDR3: TGTGCCAGCAGCTCCTGGAGGGAGAACACCGGGGAGCTGTTTTTT. Its translation: CASSSWRENTGELFF.

In its sample, this clone was seen once. V gene TRBV6-5 combines with J gene TRBJ2-1; a possible D gene is TRBD2 (6 bases). The germline gives CDR1 MNHEY, CDR2 SVGAGI. Trimming removed 5 bases at V and 1 base at J, with 12 bases between. The CDR3 is 15 residues long. CDR3 loop: CASSRDLESYNEQFF. The CDR3 DNA is TGTGCCAGCAGTCGGGACTTAGAATCCTACAATGAGCAGTTCTTC.

The chain uses TRBV9 and TRBJ1-5, with D possibly being TRBD1 (6 bases). Germline CDR1 SGDLS, CDR2 YYNGEE. The CDR3 runs to 15 residues. Between the trimmed V and J ends, which lost 3 bases and 2 bases, there was a span of 12 bases. The DNA of the CDR3 is TGTGCCAGCAGCGAGGGGGGGGGCGGCAATCAGCCCCAGCATTTT. Protein sequence: CASSEGGGGNQPQHF.

The rearrangement links TRBV27 to TRBJ2-2; 9 positions match TRBD1. CDR1 and CDR2 (germline): MNHEY, SMNVEV (reference sequence). The CDR3 runs to 16 residues. V was pared by 6 bases and J by 5 bases, with 10 bases of the junction left unmatched. The CDR3 nucleotides are TGTGCCAGCAGGATGGTCGGGACAGGGTTAACCGGGGAGCTGTTTTTT. Residues: CASRMVGTGLTGELFF.

This chain links TRBV6-5 with TRBJ2-7; 7 bases align to TRBD2. Trimming took 2 bases from V and 3 from J; bases not matched to a gene: 7. CDR1 and CDR2 from the germline V gene are MNHEY and SVGAGI. The CDR3 runs to 15 residues. The DNA for the CDR3 is TGTGCCAGCAGTTACGGCGCGGGAGCCAACTACGAGCAGTACTTC. Protein product: CASSYGAGANYEQYF.

J is TRBJ1-1 and V is TRBV10-3; D call uncertain. CDR1 ENHRY and CDR2 SYGVKD come from the germline V gene. The V end was cut by 4 bases, the J end by 7 bases, with 16 bases between. The CDR3 is 14 amino acids. This CDR3 is CAISGWPADVEAFF. CDR3 bases: TGTGCCATCAGTGGTTGGCCCGCGGACGTTGAAGCTTTCTTT.

This clone was observed a handful of times. The gene calls are TRBV6-5 and TRBJ1-1; the D is unclear. The germline V gene encodes CDR1 MNHEY and CDR2 SVGAGI. V was pared by 6 bases and J by 1 base, with 3 bases between. The CDR3 sequence is 11 residues long. The CDR3 loop reads CASRRNTEAFF. The CDR3 bases are TGTGCCAGCAGGAGGAACACTGAAGCTTTCTTT.

The V and J genes are TRBV6-5 and TRBJ1-2; 9 nucleotides align to TRBD1. Looked up from germline, CDR1 is MNHEY and CDR2 is SVGAGI. V was pared by 5 bases and J by 5 bases, with 3 bases of the junction left unmatched. The CDR3 is 13 residues long. The CDR3 DNA follows: TGTGCCAGCAGTCGGGACAGGGAATATGGCTACACCTTC. Translated, it gives CASSRDREYGYTF.

V and J are TRBV7-9 and TRBJ1-5; a weak D match, TRBD1 (6 bases). Germline V gene lookup returns CDR1 SEHNR and CDR2 FQNEAQ (reference sequence). This CDR3 has 15 amino acids. The V gene lost 1 base and the J gene lost 2 bases, with 9 bases spanning the gap. CDR3 nucleotides: TGTGCCAGCAGCTTAGGGGGGCAGGGCAATCAGCCCCAGCATTTT. Translation gives CASSLGGQGNQPQHF.

The DNA of the CDR3 is TGCGCCAGCAGCCAAGTTTATAGGACCGCGACCATCCAAGAGACCCAGTACTTC. Translation: CASSQVYRTATIQETQYF. The rearrangement uses TRBV4-1 and TRBJ2-5, with no clear D. V dropped 1 base and J dropped 1 base, with 19 bases sitting between them. The CDR3 spans 18 residues. Germline values: CDR1 MGHRA, CDR2 YSYEKL.

The chain employs TRBV7-9 and TRBJ2-7; perhaps TRBD2 as D (5 bases). Germline assignment: CDR1 SEHNR and CDR2 FQNEAQ (reference sequence). The CDR3 spans 13 residues. Trimming cost V 4 bases and J 2 bases, with 9 bases left between them. CDR3 sequence reads: CASSYGVAYEQYF. CDR3 in DNA: TGTGCCAGCAGCTACGGGGTTGCCTACGAGCAGTACTTC.

The V and J genes are TRBV6-5 and TRBJ1-5; D is uncertain. From germline, CDR1 is MNHEY and CDR2 SVGAGI. The CDR3 spans 13 residues. V was shortened by 6 bases and J by 4 bases, with 10 bases between the two germline ends. In DNA form, the CDR3 reads TGTGCCAGCAGCCGCAGGAGTAATCAGCCCCAGCATTTT. Its protein product is CASSRRSNQPQHF.

The rearrangement uses TRBV11-2 and TRBJ1-3; D unresolved. Deletions cut 0 bases from V and 2 bases from J, with 5 bases between. This CDR3 is 14 amino acids long. The germline gives CDR1 SGHAT, CDR2 FQNNGV. CDR3 in amino acids: CASSLERAGNTIYF. The CDR3 nucleotides are TGTGCCAGCAGCTTAGAACGGGCTGGAAACACCATATATTTT.

The gene calls are TRBV7-6 and TRBJ2-7; 8 bases are shared with TRBD2. CDR3 length: 16 residues. CDR1 and CDR2 from the germline V gene are SGHVS and FNYEAQ. Trimming cost V 1 base and J 6 bases; bases outside gene matches: 11. The CDR3 is CASSLVASGTRTEQYF. CDR3 coding DNA: TGTGCCAGCAGCTTAGTGGCCTCGGGGACTAGAACCGAGCAGTACTTC.

The V gene is TRBV18, the J gene TRBJ2-3; possible D gene TRBD2, 6 bases. CDR3 length: 15 amino acids. V lost 8 bases and J 5 bases, leaving 20 bases between the germline ends. Germline values: CDR1 KGHSH, CDR2 LQKENI. The CDR3 sequence is CASTTTRDSRDTQYF. Written as DNA, the CDR3 is TGTGCCAGCACCACCACACGGGACTCGCGAGATACGCAGTATTTT.

Here the CDR3 reads CASSELGAGYNEQFF. The DNA of the CDR3 is TGTGCCAGCAGTGAACTGGGGGCTGGGTACAATGAGCAGTTCTTC. The chain combines TRBV2 with TRBJ2-1; the D gene is possibly TRBD1 (6 bases). The CDR3 sequence is 15 residues long. The germline CDR1 and CDR2 sequences are SNHLY and FYNNEI. V lost 2 bases, J lost 4 bases, and 12 bases lay in between.

This rearrangement joins TRBV13 to TRBJ2-2; TRBD2 aligns across 12 bases. The V gene's germline CDR1 is PRHDT and CDR2 FYEKMQ (reference sequence). The CDR3 spans 17 residues. V was pared by 3 bases and J by 5 bases, with 7 bases of the junction left unmatched. CDR3 protein: CASSLPPLAGGTGELFF. CDR3 nucleotides: TGTGCCAGCAGCTTGCCCCCACTAGCGGGAGGTACCGGGGAGCTGTTTTTT.

This clone was seen once. V usage is TRBV2 and J usage is TRBJ2-4; the D is unclear. Germline values: CDR1 SNHLY, CDR2 FYNNEI. The CDR3 is 13 amino acids. V was cut by 4 bases and J by 0 bases, with 4 bases left in between. In DNA, the CDR3 is TGTGCCAGCAGTGTAATAGCCAAAAACATTCAGTACTTC. The encoded protein is CASSVIAKNIQYF.

The gene calls are TRBV5-1 and TRBJ2-5; perhaps TRBD1 as D (5 bases). The V gene lost 0 bases and the J gene lost 5 bases, with 14 bases spanning the gap. The CDR3 is 15 amino acids. CDR1 SGHRS and CDR2 YFSETQ come from the germline V gene. In nucleotides, the CDR3 is TGCGCCAGCAGCTTGGGGACATACGCATTCGAGACCCAGTACTTC. Translating it yields CASSLGTYAFETQYF. The full variable domain, with the rest looked up from reference TRBV5-1 and TRBJ2-5, is KAGVTQTPRYLIKTRGQQVTLSCSPISGHRSVSWYQQTPGQGLQFLFEYFSETQRNKGNFPGRFSGRQFSNSRSEMNVSTLELGDSALYLCASSLGTYAFETQYFGPGTRLLVL.

The V call is TRBV28, the J call TRBJ1-1; 12 nucleotides align to TRBD1. This CDR3 has 17 residues. From germline, CDR1 is MDHEN and CDR2 SYDVKM. J gave up 4 bases and V 4 bases, and 10 bases lay outside the gene matches. The CDR3 sequence: CASSSPGQGASGTEAFF. In DNA, the CDR3 is TGTGCCAGCAGTTCGCCGGGACAGGGGGCGTCGGGCACTGAAGCTTTCTTT.

The J gene is TRBJ1-1, the V gene TRBV5-1; D ambiguous. V was pared by 1 base and J by 7 bases, with 5 bases between. Germline CDR1 and CDR2: SGHRS and YFSETQ. CDR3 length: 11 residues. The CDR3: CASSLSDEAFF. The DNA of the CDR3 is TGCGCCAGCAGCTTGAGTGATGAAGCTTTCTTT.

This clone was detected once. The rearrangement links TRBV11-3 to TRBJ2-7, with unresolved D. The CDR3 length is 13 residues. The V end was cut by 4 bases, the J end by 0 bases, with 7 bases between. Per germline, CDR1 SGHNT and CDR2 YENEEA. CDR3 loop: CASSSGFSYEQYF. The CDR3 region has the DNA TGTGCCAGCAGCTCTGGGTTCTCCTACGAGCAGTACTTC.

The chain combines TRBV19 with TRBJ2-3, with TRBD2 matching 10 bases. There are 15 residues in the CDR3. Germline V lookup: CDR1 LNHDA, CDR2 SQIVND (reference sequence). V shed 4 bases and J 4 bases; nucleotides not matched to a gene: 5. In nucleotides, the CDR3 is TGTGCCAGTAGTACTAGCGGGAGTGGGGCAGATACGCAGTATTTT. This sequence encodes CASSTSGSGADTQYF.

This sequence joins TRBV19 and TRBJ1-2; D possibly corresponds to TRBD1 (5 bases). Trimming removed 1 base at V and 2 bases at J, with 11 bases between. This CDR3 is built from 15 residues. Looked up from germline, CDR1 is LNHDA and CDR2 is SQIVND (reference sequence). For the CDR3, the DNA is TGTGCCAGTAGTATAGGCGGGGGAGGGAACTATGGCTACACCTTC. It translates to CASSIGGGGNYGYTF.

This clone was detected a few times. The V call is TRBV18, the J call TRBJ1-6, with a possible D match to TRBD1 (5 bases). The germline V gene encodes CDR1 KGHSH and CDR2 LQKENI. The V end lost 3 bases, the J end lost 8 bases, and 20 bases lay between the germline ends. The CDR3 totals 17 residues. CDR3 sequence: CASSPRSSTAGYSPLHF. CDR3 coding DNA: TGTGCCAGCTCACCCCGATCATCGACAGCTGGTTATTCACCCCTCCACTTT. The complete variable domain, with remaining parts taken from reference TRBV18 and TRBJ1-6, reads NAGVMQNPRHLVRRRGQEARLRCSPMKGHSHVYWYRQLPEEGLKFMVYLQKENIIDESGMPKERFSAEFPKEGPSILRIQQVVRGDSAAYFCASSPRSSTAGYSPLHFGNGTRLTVT.

This rearrangement joins TRBV9 to TRBJ2-1; 11 nucleotides line up with TRBD2. V gave up 0 bases and J gave up 0 bases; unmatched junction bases: 5. Germline lookup yields CDR1 SGDLS and CDR2 YYNGEE. The CDR3 runs to 18 residues. CDR3: CASSVEASGGLSYNEQFF. The CDR3 nucleotides are TGTGCCAGCAGCGTAGAGGCTAGCGGGGGGCTCTCCTACAATGAGCAGTTCTTC.

V gene TRBV5-4 combines with J gene TRBJ2-2, with 9 positions matching TRBD2. In germline, CDR1 is SGHNT, CDR2 YYREEE (reference sequence). The CDR3 loop spans 18 amino acids. Trimming removed 0 bases from V and 0 bases from J; junction bases left unmatched: 6. The CDR3 is CASSLVGLAPTNTGELFF. In nucleotides, the CDR3 is TGTGCCAGCAGCTTGGTTGGACTAGCGCCTACGAACACCGGGGAGCTGTTTTTT.

This chain joins TRBV6-5 and TRBJ1-6; D is uncertain. CDR3 length: 13 residues. The germline CDR1 and CDR2 sequences are MNHEY and SVGAGI. V was cut by 10 bases and J by 7 bases, with 14 bases left in between. CDR3 DNA: TGTGCCATATCCATCAGTCCGAATTCACCCCTCCACTTT. It encodes CAISISPNSPLHF.

V usage is TRBV7-2 and J usage is TRBJ2-3, with 12 bases fitting TRBD2. The germline CDR1 and CDR2 sequences are SGHTA and FQGNSA. The CDR3 spans 18 residues. The V and J ends lost 0 bases and 5 bases, in that order; junction bases with no gene match: 9. Here the CDR3 reads CASSLAGPSGRAIDTQYF. The CDR3 DNA is TGTGCCAGCAGCTTAGCGGGGCCTAGCGGGAGGGCGATAGATACGCAGTATTTT.